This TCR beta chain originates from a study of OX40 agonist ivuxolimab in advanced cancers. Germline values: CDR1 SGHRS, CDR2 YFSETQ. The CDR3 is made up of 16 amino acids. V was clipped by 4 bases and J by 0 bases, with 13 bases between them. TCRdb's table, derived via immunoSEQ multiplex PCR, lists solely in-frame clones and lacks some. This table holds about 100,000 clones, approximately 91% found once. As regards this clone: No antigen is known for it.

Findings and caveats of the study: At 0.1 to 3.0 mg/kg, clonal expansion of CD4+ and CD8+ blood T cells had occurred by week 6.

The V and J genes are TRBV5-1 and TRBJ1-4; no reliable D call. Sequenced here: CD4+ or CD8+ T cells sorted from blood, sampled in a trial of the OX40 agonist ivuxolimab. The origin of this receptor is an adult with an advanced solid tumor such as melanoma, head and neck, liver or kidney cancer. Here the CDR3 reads CASSATIIATNEKLFF. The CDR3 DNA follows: TGCGCCAGCAGCGCCACCATCATTGCAACTAATGAAAAACTGTTTTTT.